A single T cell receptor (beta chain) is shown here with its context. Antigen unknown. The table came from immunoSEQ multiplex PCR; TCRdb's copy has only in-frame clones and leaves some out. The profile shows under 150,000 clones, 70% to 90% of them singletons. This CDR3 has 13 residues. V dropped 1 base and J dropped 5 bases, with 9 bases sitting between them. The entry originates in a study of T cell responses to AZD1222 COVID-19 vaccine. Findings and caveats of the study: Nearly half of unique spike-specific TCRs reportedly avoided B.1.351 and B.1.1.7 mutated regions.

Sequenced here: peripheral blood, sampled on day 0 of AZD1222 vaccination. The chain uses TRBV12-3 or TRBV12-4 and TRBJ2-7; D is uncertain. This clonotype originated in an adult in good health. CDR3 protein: CASSLGVSDEQYF. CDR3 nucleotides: TGTGCCAGCAGTTTAGGAGTATCTGACGAGCAGTACTTC.